This TCR beta chain was documented in a study of human T cells and chemical hapten exposure. Study context: Patch testing was performed with 0.01% DPC on the upper back, with reading at 6 days. A mostly female patient group had alopecia areata, totalis or universalis. Points from the study as a whole: More PT1 expanded TCRs went with higher patch test scores.

There are a few counts of this clonotype. Its antigen is as yet unknown. TCRdb called the RACE reads again in MiXCR, with one record for every CDR3 protein. The sample has 270,000 or so distinct CDR3 sequences, about 7.7% seen once. Time point reported: pre-sensitization, week 0. The treatment was: therapeutic diphenylcyclopropenone sensitization with weekly scalp DPC. Alopecia patients, 18 to 70 years old and DPC-suitable, served as donors. Trimming cost V 7 bases and J 5 bases, with 9 bases left between them. The CDR3 has 11 amino acids. Germline loops: CDR1 MNHEY, CDR2 SVGAGI. Sequenced here: whole blood, sampled in connection with sensitization to the hapten diphenylcyclopropenone (DPC). The sequence derives from a man between 18 and 35 years old with alopecia areata. Some clones in this sample may be carry-over from other donors' samples. The chain is built from TRBV6-5 and TRBJ2-7; D ambiguous. In DNA, the CDR3 is TGTGCCAGCACTTTTTTCGACGAGCAGTACTTC. Its protein is CASTFFDEQYF.